The 26 T cell receptor beta chains presented below share a single source sample, sequenced in a study of T cell changes during pregnancy in multiple sclerosis. Sequencing used immunoSEQ multiplex PCR; TCRdb keeps in-frame clones, though not all of them. The table lists approximately 60,000 clones, about 90% of them singletons. Sequenced here: peripheral blood, sampled in the third trimester of pregnancy. These receptors originate from a female donor in good health, enrolled as a control in a pregnancy study.

The gene calls are TRBV6-6 and TRBJ1-1; TRBD1 is a possible D gene (5 bases). The germline V gene encodes CDR1 MNHNY and CDR2 SVGAGI (reference sequence). The CDR3 totals 12 residues. The V and J ends lost 6 bases and 5 bases respectively, with 10 bases between them. CDR3 amino acids: CASSSGGTEAFF. CDR3 nucleotides: TGTGCCAGCAGCTCCGGGGGAACTGAAGCTTTCTTT.

The chain has TRBV6-5 and TRBJ2-7, with a possible D match to TRBD2 (6 bases). Germline-derived CDR1 and CDR2 are MNHEY and SVGAGI. The ends were cut back, 0 bases at V and 7 bases at J, with 16 bases in the middle. The CDR3 runs to 15 residues. This chain's CDR3 is CASSYSRTGEWEQYF. In nucleotides, the CDR3 is TGTGCCAGCAGTTACTCTAGGACGGGAGAGTGGGAGCAGTACTTC.

The V and J genes are TRBV6-6 and TRBJ1-1; D perhaps matches TRBD1 (6 bases). V lost 6 bases and J lost 6, with 11 bases in between. The CDR3 is made up of 12 amino acids. Germline assignment: CDR1 MNHNY and CDR2 SVGAGI (reference sequence). This CDR3 is CASRQGSPEAFF. The CDR3 DNA sequence: TGTGCCAGCAGGCAGGGGTCGCCTGAAGCTTTCTTT.

The chain is built from TRBV18 and TRBJ2-1, with 9 bases identical to TRBD2. The V and J ends lost 3 bases and 8 bases, in that order; junction bases with no gene match: 5. CDR3 length: 14 residues. Germline values: CDR1 KGHSH, CDR2 LQKENI. CDR3 DNA: TGTGCCAGCTCACCGGGCGGGGGGGTCCATGAGCAGTTCTTC. It encodes CASSPGGGVHEQFF.

V gene TRBV28 combines with J gene TRBJ1-3, with D possibly TRBD1 on 6 matching bases. The germline V gene encodes CDR1 MDHEN and CDR2 SYDVKM. The length of the CDR3 is 16 residues. V lost 2 bases, J lost 0 bases, and 11 bases lay in between. CDR3 protein: CASSLPWGPSGNTIYF. CDR3 in DNA: TGTGCCAGCAGTTTACCTTGGGGGCCCTCTGGAAACACCATATATTTT.

This rearrangement joins TRBV7-9 to TRBJ2-7; 7 bases match TRBD1. Trimming cost V 3 bases and J 4 bases; bases outside gene matches: 12. CDR1 and CDR2 from the germline V gene are SEHNR and FQNEAQ (reference sequence). This CDR3 is 16 amino acids long. Written as DNA, the CDR3 is TGTGCCAGCAGCTTCTCCACGACAGGGTCTCAGTACGAGCAGTACTTC. Translating it yields CASSFSTTGSQYEQYF.

This clone is a singleton in its sample. J is TRBJ1-5 and V is TRBV18, with D perhaps TRBD1 (5 bases). V lost 6 bases and J 8 bases, leaving 14 bases between the germline ends. Germline V gives CDR1 KGHSH, CDR2 LQKENI. The CDR3 consists of 13 residues. The CDR3 loop reads CASSSGGIKPQHF. The CDR3 coding sequence is TGTGCCAGCTCGTCGGGGGGGATTAAGCCCCAGCATTTT.

The genes are TRBV7-6 and TRBJ2-5; 7 nucleotides align to TRBD1. This CDR3 has 14 residues. Germline loops: CDR1 SGHVS, CDR2 FNYEAQ. The V gene end was trimmed by 5 bases and the J gene end by 2 bases; junction bases not matched to a gene: 5. CDR3 sequence: CASSPGTVQETQYF. Here the CDR3 DNA reads TGTGCCAGCAGCCCCGGGACAGTTCAAGAGACCCAGTACTTC.

This chain joins TRBV27 and TRBJ2-2; 9 bases fit TRBD1. Germline CDR1 and CDR2: MNHEY and SMNVEV (reference sequence). With 3 bases clipped from V and 5 bases from J, the junction kept 4 bases outside the gene matches. The CDR3 spans 15 residues. CDR3 loop: CASSFLTGGTGELFF. The DNA for the CDR3 is TGTGCCAGCAGTTTCTTGACAGGGGGTACCGGGGAGCTGTTTTTT.

V and J are TRBV7-2 and TRBJ2-5; 11 positions match TRBD1. Unmatched junction bases numbered 10, after V lost 6 bases and J lost 1 base. The CDR3 covers 17 residues. The V gene's germline CDR1 is SGHTA and CDR2 FQGNSA. In DNA, the CDR3 is TGTGCCAGCAGGAGGGACAGGGGGAAACCCTCCCAAGAGACCCAGTACTTC. It codes for CASRRDRGKPSQETQYF. The variable domain in full, with the rest retrieved from reference TRBV7-2 and TRBJ2-5, is GAGVSQSPSNKVTEKGKDVELRCDPISGHTALYWYRQSLGQGLEFLIYFQGNSAPDKSGLPSDRFSAERTGGSVSTLTIQRTQQEDSAVYLCASRRDRGKPSQETQYFGPGTRLLVL.

Here the CDR3 DNA reads TGTGCCAGCAGTGACAGGGGGGAATACTACGAGCAGTACTTC. Its protein product is CASSDRGEYYEQYF. V and J are TRBV25-1 and TRBJ2-7; weak D call: TRBD1 (7 bases). CDR3 size: 14 residues. Germline CDR1 is MGHDK and CDR2 is SYGVNS. V was cut by 3 bases and J by 3 bases, with 12 bases left in between.

The V call is TRBV12-5, the J call TRBJ2-5; TRBD1 matches 7 bases. Judging by the DNA end, TRBJ2-7 fits better; the J call may be wrong. Germline lookup yields CDR1 LGHNT and CDR2 FRNRAP. The CDR3 spans 15 residues. The CDR3 DNA reads as TGTGCTAGTGGTTTGGTCCCGGGACAGCCCTACGAGCAGTACTTC. Amino acids: CASGLVPGQPYEQYF.

The chain has TRBV25-1 and TRBJ2-7, with D perhaps matching TRBD1 (6 bases). Germline V CDR1 and CDR2: MGHDK, SYGVNS. The V and J ends lost 0 bases and 6 bases respectively, with 15 bases between them. The CDR3 loop spans 15 amino acids. CDR3 in amino acids: CASSEYLTGFGEQYF. CDR3 DNA: TGTGCCAGCAGTGAATATCTTACAGGGTTCGGCGAGCAGTACTTC.

This clone was picked up a small number of times. This rearrangement joins TRBV9 to TRBJ2-5; TRBD1 aligns across 7 bases. The V gene's germline CDR1 is SGDLS and CDR2 YYNGEE. The J segment lost 5 bases and the V segment lost 0 bases, leaving 10 bases of the junction unmatched. This CDR3 comprises 16 residues. The CDR3 nucleotides read TGTGCCAGCAGCGTAGAGGGACAGAACCTAAGGGAGACCCAGTACTTC. This encodes CASSVEGQNLRETQYF. Filled out from reference TRBV9 and TRBJ2-5, the complete variable domain reads DSGVTQTPKHLITATGQRVTLRCSPRSGDLSVYWYQQSLDQGLQFLIQYYNGEERAKGNILERFSAQQFPDLHSELNLSSLELGDSALYFCASSVEGQNLRETQYFGPGTRLLVL.

J is TRBJ2-7 and V is TRBV11-2, with D possibly matching TRBD2 (6 bases). V was pared by 6 bases and J by 3 bases, with 18 bases between. Germline V gene lookup returns CDR1 SGHAT and CDR2 FQNNGV. CDR3 length: 15 residues. CDR3 bases: TGTGCCAGCAGTGAGTTCTGGGGGGTGGACTACGAGCAGTACTTC. It encodes CASSEFWGVDYEQYF.

The rearrangement joins TRBV7-2 to TRBJ2-5; D unresolved. CDR1 SGHTA and CDR2 FQGNSA come from the germline V gene. Trimming pared 3 bases from V and 3 bases from J, leaving 5 bases between. The CDR3 is 12 residues long. As DNA, the CDR3 is TGTGCCAGCAGCTTCTTAGAAGAGACCCAGTACTTC. It translates to CASSFLEETQYF.

This clone occurred once. The CDR3 reads CASSFRTGEKEKLFF. DNA for the CDR3: TGCGCCAGCAGCTTCCGGACAGGCGAGAAAGAAAAACTGTTTTTT. The chain recombines TRBV5-1 with TRBJ1-4; TRBD1 matches 7 bases. This CDR3 is 15 amino acids long. V dropped 2 bases and J dropped 8; count of bases not matched to a gene: 9. From germline, CDR1 is SGHRS and CDR2 YFSETQ.

The chain couples TRBV6-6 to TRBJ1-5; 10 bases match TRBD1. CDR3 size: 16 residues. The germline gives CDR1 MNHNY, CDR2 SVGAGI (reference sequence). The J segment lost 6 bases and the V segment lost 4 bases, leaving 9 bases of the junction unmatched. The CDR3 DNA follows: TGTGCCAGCAGTTCGGGGGACAGGGGATTCGGTCAGCCCCAGCATTTT. Encoded protein: CASSSGDRGFGQPQHF.

The CDR3 protein is CASSSQQGVGYTF. The CDR3 DNA is TGTGCCAGCAGCTCCCAACAGGGGGTCGGCTACACCTTC. The chain couples TRBV11-2 to TRBJ1-2, with TRBD1 identical over 8 bases. Germline V gives CDR1 SGHAT, CDR2 FQNNGV. J was trimmed by 8 bases and V by 4 bases; bases with no gene match: 6. The CDR3 has 13 amino acids.

V gene TRBV7-2 combines with J gene TRBJ2-3; TRBD2 matches 15 bases. Looked up from germline, CDR1 is SGHTA and CDR2 is FQGNSA. Trimming removed 5 bases from V and 6 bases from J; junction bases left unmatched: 15. The CDR3 loop spans 19 amino acids. CDR3 protein: CASSLRGFGLAGGRDTQYF. The DNA for the CDR3 is TGTGCCAGCAGCCTAAGAGGGTTTGGACTAGCGGGGGGGCGGGATACGCAGTATTTT.

This CDR3 is CASSFDSAISGANVLTF. CDR3 nucleotide sequence: TGTGCCAGCAGTTTCGACAGCGCCATATCTGGGGCCAACGTCCTGACTTTC. This chain joins TRBV27 and TRBJ2-6; TRBD1 might be the D (5 bases). The CDR3 has 17 amino acids. V lost 3 bases to trimming and J lost 1 base, with 13 bases between them. In germline, CDR1 is MNHEY, CDR2 SMNVEV (reference sequence).

The sample holds one count of this clone. The chain recombines TRBV6-5 with TRBJ2-3, with 7 bases matching TRBD1. Germline V gene sequence: CDR1 MNHEY, CDR2 SVGAGI. The V gene end was trimmed by 7 bases and the J gene end by 3 bases; junction bases not matched to a gene: 4. CDR3 size: 13 residues. This CDR3 reads CASTNRGTDTQYF. In DNA, the CDR3 is TGTGCCAGCACCAACAGGGGAACAGATACGCAGTATTTT.

CDR3 sequence reads: CASSINGGGPYEQYF. In DNA form, the CDR3 reads TGTGCCAGTAGTATAAACGGGGGAGGTCCCTACGAGCAGTACTTC. The genes are TRBV19 and TRBJ2-7; a possible D gene is TRBD2 (6 bases). The ends were cut back, 2 bases at V and 2 bases at J, with 13 bases in the middle. The length of the CDR3 is 15 residues. Germline V lookup: CDR1 LNHDA, CDR2 SQIVND (reference sequence).

The chain combines TRBV6-1 with TRBJ1-1; a weak D match, TRBD1 (6 bases). Germline CDR1 reads MNHNS; CDR2 reads SASEGT. Trimming pared 7 bases from V and 1 base from J, leaving 16 bases between. The CDR3 totals 15 residues. The CDR3 here is CASTGVQSPNTEAFF. The CDR3 DNA follows: TGTGCCAGCACAGGGGTCCAAAGTCCGAACACTGAAGCTTTCTTT.

The V call is TRBV27, the J call TRBJ1-5; 7 nucleotides agree with TRBD1. Germline-derived CDR1 and CDR2 are MNHEY and SMNVEV (reference sequence). CDR3 length: 16 amino acids. V gave up 3 bases and J gave up 1 base; unmatched junction bases: 6. Here the CDR3 DNA reads TGTGCCAGCAGTTTTCGTAGGGACAGAAGCAATCAGCCCCAGCATTTT. It specifies CASSFRRDRSNQPQHF.

V gene TRBV27 combines with J gene TRBJ1-1; D might be TRBD1 (6 bases). Trimming took 4 bases from V and 0 from J, leaving 12 bases between them. Germline V gives CDR1 MNHEY, CDR2 SMNVEV (reference sequence). This CDR3 is 15 amino acids long. The chain's CDR3 is CASSSPGQLNTEAFF. The CDR3 DNA is TGTGCCAGCAGTTCTCCGGGACAACTGAACACTGAAGCTTTCTTT.